The next 31 T cell receptor beta chains were all read from a single sample in a study of human CD8 memory T cell subsets (dated by TCRdb to 2020 to 2021). A Human TCR Profiling Kit was used to prepare UMI-labeled 5' RACE TCRbeta libraries. With the reads reprocessed by TCRdb, a single entry stands for each CDR3 protein sequence and no DNA is reported. The table for this sample lists around 4,600 distinct CDR3 sequences. Of the sample, approximately 38% falls within the top ten clones. Material for sequencing was CD8+ T cells from PBMCs. These receptors were collected from a human donor in good health.

The chain carries TRBV20-1 and TRBJ1-1; TCRdb outputs TRBD1, but without DNA this stays unchecked. Germline V gene sequence: CDR1 DFQATT, CDR2 SNEGSKA (reference sequence). This CDR3 has 14 residues. The CDR3 here is CSAPVTGGLTEAFF.

This chain joins TRBV12-3 or TRBV12-4 and TRBJ2-1; as DNA is missing, the TRBD2 call by TCRdb cannot be tested. The CDR3 covers 15 residues. CDR3 protein: CASSLISGGAGEQFF.

The rearrangement joins TRBV2 to TRBJ1-5. In germline, CDR1 is SNHLY, CDR2 FYNNEI. The CDR3 totals 13 residues. The CDR3 sequence: CASSEGPRQPQHF.

The gene calls are TRBV9 and TRBJ1-2; TCRdb lists TRBD1, though no DNA is available to test this call. The germline V gene has CDR1 SGDLS and CDR2 YYNGEE. The CDR3 extends over 12 amino acids. CDR3 residues: CASSVDGNGYTF.

This chain joins TRBV20-1 and TRBJ2-7; there is no DNA to check the TCRdb D call of TRBD2. This CDR3 region has 14 residues. Germline values: CDR1 DFQATT, CDR2 SNEGSKA (reference sequence). The CDR3 sequence is CSARDDYQAYEQYF.

The CDR3 protein is CASSPTGTMGDEQFF. V and J are TRBV9 and TRBJ2-1; TCRdb proposes TRBD1, but this gene call is untestable without DNA. CDR1 and CDR2 from the germline V gene are SGDLS and YYNGEE. The CDR3 loop spans 15 amino acids.

V is TRBV30 and J is TRBJ2-1; TCRdb's D gene call, TRBD1, goes unchecked for lack of DNA. Germline V CDR1 and CDR2: GTSNPN, SVGIG (reference sequence). The CDR3 is 15 amino acids. Here the CDR3 reads CAWSADRARNNEQFF.

The rearrangement links TRBV9 to TRBJ2-1; TCRdb lists TRBD2, though no DNA is available to test this call. This CDR3 has 15 amino acids. CDR1 is SGDLS and CDR2 is YYNGEE in the germline V gene. CDR3 in amino acids: CASSDLTREWNEQFF.

The rearrangement links TRBV20-1 to TRBJ2-7; TCRdb picks TRBD1, but there is no DNA to check that call. The CDR3 length is 15 residues. Germline CDR1 DFQATT, CDR2 SNEGSKA (reference sequence). This CDR3 reads CSARWVGQGSYEQYF.

V and J are TRBV13 and TRBJ2-5. CDR1 PRHDT and CDR2 FYEKMQ come from the germline V gene (reference sequence). The CDR3 has 13 residues. This chain's CDR3 is CASSRDMRETQYF.

CDR3 sequence: CASSPIPSRGINEKLFF. V is TRBV18 and J is TRBJ1-4; TCRdb returns TRBD1, unconfirmable since there is no DNA. The V gene's germline CDR1 is KGHSH and CDR2 LQKENI. The CDR3 totals 17 residues.

The CDR3 spells CASSLGRQGLNYGYTF. This chain links TRBV13 with TRBJ1-2; TCRdb picks TRBD1, but there is no DNA to check that call. Per the germline V gene, CDR1 is PRHDT and CDR2 is FYEKMQ (reference sequence). The CDR3 consists of 16 residues.

According to its frequency, this clonotype is medium-sized. The V and J genes are TRBV29-1 and TRBJ1-1; without DNA, the TCRdb call of TRBD1 cannot be checked. Germline-derived CDR1 and CDR2 are SQVTM and ANQGSEA. CDR3 length: 17 amino acids. This CDR3 is CSVDPDRSYLPNTEAFF.

The CDR3 sequence: CASSLEDRAKTYEQYF. The chain employs TRBV4-1 and TRBJ2-7; without DNA, the TCRdb call of TRBD1 cannot be checked. From germline, CDR1 is MGHRA and CDR2 YSYEKL. The length of the CDR3 is 16 residues.

This chain uses TRBV5-5 with TRBJ2-1. The germline gives CDR1 SGHKS, CDR2 YYEKEE (reference sequence). The CDR3 spans 15 residues. CDR3 loop: CASGAWVSTHNEQFF.

This clonotype counts as medium-sized (0.01 to 0.1%) by frequency. The chain recombines TRBV7-9 with TRBJ2-3; absent DNA, TCRdb's TRBD1 call cannot be checked. The CDR3 is made up of 14 amino acids. The V gene's germline CDR1 is SEHNR and CDR2 FQNEAQ (reference sequence). The CDR3 reads CASSDRDTLDTQYF.

The chain joins TRBV7-9 to TRBJ1-1. Germline V lookup: CDR1 SEHNR, CDR2 FQNEAQ (reference sequence). CDR3 length: 13 amino acids. The CDR3 spells CASSSPNSFVAFF.

The chain carries TRBV24-1 and TRBJ2-3; TCRdb designates TRBD1, a call that cannot be tested without DNA. The germline V gene encodes CDR1 KGHDR and CDR2 SFDVKD. This CDR3 comprises 17 residues. The CDR3 spells CATSDFTGTVPPDTQYF.

The chain carries TRBV28 and TRBJ2-1. Germline loops: CDR1 MDHEN, CDR2 SYDVKM. The CDR3 runs 15 residues. The CDR3 sequence: CASSRTLDSSNEQFF.

The J gene is TRBJ2-5, the V gene TRBV3-1; TCRdb's assignment of TRBD1 cannot be checked, as there is no DNA. This CDR3 comprises 14 residues. From germline, CDR1 is LGHDT and CDR2 YNNKEL (reference sequence). CDR3 sequence reads: CASSQPFGGETQYF.

The CDR3 sequence: CASRRYNSPLHF. The chain combines TRBV6-5 with TRBJ1-6. The CDR3 length is 12 residues. CDR1 and CDR2 from the germline V gene are MNHEY and SVGAGI.

Measured by frequency, this clonotype is medium-sized. The V call is TRBV5-1, the J call TRBJ2-2; TCRdb lists TRBD2, though no DNA is available to test this call. Per germline, CDR1 SGHRS and CDR2 YFSETQ. CDR3 size: 15 residues. This CDR3 is CASSLALAGAGELFF.

This chain links TRBV20-1 with TRBJ2-7; TCRdb returns TRBD1, unconfirmable since there is no DNA. Germline values: CDR1 DFQATT, CDR2 SNEGSKA (reference sequence). This CDR3 has 13 residues. This CDR3 reads CSADRDRQYEQYF.

The chain is built from TRBV6-1 and TRBJ2-7. The CDR3 sequence is 15 residues long. Germline V gene data show CDR1 as MNHNS and CDR2 as SASEGT. CDR3 sequence: CASSETTESSYEQYF.

This clonotype shows up as medium-sized by frequency. This chain links TRBV7-2 with TRBJ2-1; checking the TCRdb D call of TRBD1 is not possible without DNA. CDR1 and CDR2 (germline): SGHTA, FQGNSA. This CDR3 is 14 amino acids long. The CDR3 sequence: CASSSRQTYNEQFF.

V usage is TRBV4-2 and J usage is TRBJ1-2; TCRdb's D gene call, TRBD1, goes unchecked for lack of DNA. CDR1 is LGHNA, CDR2 YNFKEQ, per germline. The CDR3 sequence is 15 residues long. The CDR3 protein is CASSQEARGANGYTF.

The chain carries TRBV29-1 and TRBJ2-5. Per the germline V gene, CDR1 is SQVTM and CDR2 is ANQGSEA. The CDR3 has 12 amino acids. CDR3 protein: CSVHTGSETQYF. The full variable domain, rest sourced from reference TRBV29-1 and TRBJ2-5, is SAVISQKPSRDICQRGTSLTIQCQVDSQVTMMFWYRQQPGQSLTLIATANQGSEATYESGFVIDKFPISRPNLTFSTLTVSNMSPEDSSIYLCSVHTGSETQYFGPGTRLLVL.

The chain employs TRBV28 and TRBJ1-1; TCRdb designates TRBD1, a call that cannot be tested without DNA. Germline V gene lookup returns CDR1 MDHEN and CDR2 SYDVKM. This CDR3 region has 15 residues. The CDR3 spells CASSSPPGGDTEAFF. Combining the CDR3 with reference TRBV28 and TRBJ1-1 gives the whole variable domain DVKVTQSSRYLVKRTGEKVFLECVQDMDHENMFWYRQDPGLGLRLIYFSYDVKMKEKGDIPEGYSVSREKKERFSLILESASTNQTSMYLCASSSPPGGDTEAFFGQGTRLTVV.

The genes are TRBV7-8 and TRBJ2-1; TCRdb outputs TRBD1, but without DNA this stays unchecked. The CDR3 loop spans 15 amino acids. In germline, CDR1 is SGHVS, CDR2 FQNEAQ. The CDR3 protein is CASSYSTGGYNEQFF. The full variable domain, rest sourced from reference TRBV7-8 and TRBJ2-1, is GAGVSQSPRYKVAKRGQDVALRCDPISGHVSLFWYQQALGQGPEFLTYFQNEAQLDKSGLPSDRFFAERPEGSVSTLKIQRTQQEDSAVYLCASSYSTGGYNEQFFGPGTRLTVL.

This clonotype is classed as hyperexpanded by frequency. V and J are TRBV11-3 and TRBJ2-7. Germline V lookup: CDR1 SGHNT, CDR2 YENEEA. CDR3 length: 12 residues. CDR3 in amino acids: CASSLGDYEQYF.

The chain employs TRBV14 and TRBJ1-4; the D gene TCRdb calls, TRBD1, cannot be checked with no DNA. The CDR3 has 16 amino acids. CDR1 SGHDN and CDR2 FVKESK come from the germline V gene. The CDR3 loop reads CASSPRRGLTNEKLFF. Full variable domain (rest looked up from reference TRBV14 and TRBJ1-4): EAGVTQFPSHSVIEKGQTVTLRCDPISGHDNLYWYRRVMGKEIKFLLHFVKESKQDESGMPNNRFLAERTGGTYSTLKVQPAELEDSGVYFCASSPRRGLTNEKLFFGSGTQLSVL.